Each of the 11 T cell receptor beta chains below was sequenced from the same sample in a study of OX40 agonist ivuxolimab in advanced cancers. Sequencing was performed with immunoSEQ multiplex PCR; in TCRdb, only in-frame clones are kept and a portion is missing. This sample has some 14,000 clones, with 75% to 80% found just once. This specimen was CD4+ or CD8+ T cells sorted from blood, taken in a trial of the OX40 agonist ivuxolimab. These TCRs come from an adult with an advanced solid tumor such as melanoma, head and neck, liver or kidney cancer.

This clone has only a few counts. This sequence joins TRBV11-3 and TRBJ2-1; 11 bases are a match to TRBD2. The CDR3 extends over 16 amino acids. The germline V gene encodes CDR1 SGHNT and CDR2 YENEEA. V was clipped by 0 bases and J by 10 bases; unmatched bases: 8. DNA of the CDR3: TGTGCCAGCAGCTTAGATCTTAGCGGGGGGGCCGTAGAGCAGTTCTTC. Its translation: CASSLDLSGGAVEQFF.

The chain is built from TRBV9 and TRBJ1-5; 7 bases fit TRBD1. Trimming removed 0 bases from V and 4 bases from J; junction bases left unmatched: 4. The germline V gene encodes CDR1 SGDLS and CDR2 YYNGEE. The CDR3 sequence is 15 residues long. The CDR3, as DNA: TGTGCCAGCAGCGTAGAGGGACAGATTAATCAGCCCCAGCATTTT. Translation: CASSVEGQINQPQHF.

The gene calls are TRBV11-3 and TRBJ2-7, with 12 bases that match TRBD2. The V segment lost 5 bases and the J segment 8 bases; nucleotides outside the gene matches: 7. Germline assignment: CDR1 SGHNT and CDR2 YENEEA. There are 14 residues in the CDR3. Here the CDR3 DNA reads TGTGCCAGCAGCCTATCTAGCGGGGGGGCGCAGCAGTACTTC. It specifies CASSLSSGGAQQYF.

The gene calls are TRBV13 and TRBJ1-6; the D is unclear. V lost 0 bases to trimming and J lost 0 bases, with 12 bases between them. The CDR3 sequence is 18 residues long. Germline CDR1 reads PRHDT; CDR2 reads FYEKMQ (reference sequence). The CDR3 nucleotides are TGTGCCAGCAGCTTAGGCCCCCTGGTGAGCTCCTATAATTCACCCCTCCACTTT. As protein: CASSLGPLVSSYNSPLHF.

This clone was seen a few times. The chain links TRBV7-3 to TRBJ2-2; D is uncertain. In germline, CDR1 is SGHTA, CDR2 FQGTGA. Trimming removed 2 bases from V and 5 bases from J, with 9 bases in between. This CDR3 has 14 amino acids. CDR3 sequence reads: CASSLGFGTGELFF. The DNA for the CDR3 is TGTGCCAGCAGCTTAGGTTTTGGGACCGGGGAGCTGTTTTTT.

This clone was observed a single time. This sequence joins TRBV5-1 and TRBJ1-3; 8 positions match TRBD1. This CDR3 has 15 amino acids. V dropped 4 bases and J dropped 4; count of bases not matched to a gene: 7. CDR1 is SGHRS and CDR2 is YFSETQ in the germline V gene. The CDR3 reads CASSPGQGRGNTIYF. CDR3 DNA: TGCGCCAGCAGCCCAGGACAGGGAAGGGGAAACACCATATATTTT. The full variable domain, completed using reference TRBV5-1 and TRBJ1-3, is KAGVTQTPRYLIKTRGQQVTLSCSPISGHRSVSWYQQTPGQGLQFLFEYFSETQRNKGNFPGRFSGRQFSNSRSEMNVSTLELGDSALYLCASSPGQGRGNTIYFGEGSWLTVV.

The V and J genes are TRBV4-3 and TRBJ2-6; tentatively, D is TRBD1 (6 bases). The CDR3 is 16 amino acids. V gave up 0 bases and J gave up 2 bases, with 8 bases separating them. Per the germline V gene, CDR1 is LGHNA and CDR2 is YSLEER. CDR3 loop: CASSQDGGAGANVLTF. For the CDR3, the DNA is TGCGCCAGCAGCCAAGATGGGGGCGCTGGGGCCAACGTCCTGACTTTC.

This chain uses TRBV9 with TRBJ2-7; D is undetermined. Germline CDR1 reads SGDLS; CDR2 reads YYNGEE. The CDR3 totals 14 residues. Trimming took off 0 bases at V and 0 bases at J, with 7 bases between the two ends. The CDR3 DNA sequence: TGTGCCAGCAGCGTAGGCGGAAGCTCCTACGAGCAGTACTTC. This encodes CASSVGGSSYEQYF. The variable domain in full, with the rest retrieved from reference TRBV9 and TRBJ2-7, is DSGVTQTPKHLITATGQRVTLRCSPRSGDLSVYWYQQSLDQGLQFLIQYYNGEERAKGNILERFSAQQFPDLHSELNLSSLELGDSALYFCASSVGGSSYEQYFGPGTRLTVT.

Worth noting for this clone: Additional DNA sequences in this sample encode the identical CDR3. This rearrangement joins TRBV29-1 to TRBJ2-5; the D call may be TRBD1 or TRBD2 (6 bases each). Trimming shortened V by 0 bases and J by 5 bases, and 13 bases separated the two germline ends. From germline, CDR1 is SQVTM and CDR2 ANQGSEA. This CDR3 spans 14 amino acids. The CDR3 reads CSVEDLTGGETQYF. In nucleotides, the CDR3 is TGCAGCGTTGAAGATCTGACAGGAGGGGAGACCCAGTACTTC.

V and J are TRBV6-4 and TRBJ1-5; possibly TRBD1 for D (6 bases). The germline V gene encodes CDR1 MRHNA and CDR2 SNTAGT. This CDR3 is 16 amino acids long. V lost 2 bases and J lost 0, with 11 bases in between. The CDR3 loop is CASSDLDSYSNQPQHF. The CDR3 DNA is TGTGCCAGCAGTGACCTGGACAGTTATAGCAATCAGCCCCAGCATTTT.

The chain is built from TRBV7-2 and TRBJ1-5; possibly TRBD1 for D (5 bases). The CDR3 contains 16 residues. V lost 7 bases, J lost 2 bases, and 18 bases lay in between. The germline V gene has CDR1 SGHTA and CDR2 FQGNSA. This CDR3 is CASTTGGDWRNQPQHF. CDR3 nucleotide sequence: TGTGCCAGCACTACTGGGGGGGATTGGCGCAATCAGCCCCAGCATTTT.